This TCR beta chain was captured in a study of T-cell reconstitution after alpha-beta-depleted transplantation in children. The TCRbeta library incorporated unique molecular identifiers. MiXCR, applied by TCRdb to the PCR reads, yields one record per CDR3 protein. Of 800,000 to 1,000,000 distinct CDR3 sequences listed, about 26% were seen once; the top ten hold around 30%. This clonotype appeared a few times. This material consisted of PBMCs, mostly from graft donor cells, taken 360 days after TCRalphabeta/CD19-depleted stem cell transplant. This clonotype was obtained from a boy less than two years old who had a stem cell transplant for SCID, so the T cells may come from the graft donor.

In DNA form, the CDR3 reads TGTGCCAGCAGTACGGAAGCTAGGGAACGGGGAGAGACCCAGTACTTC. Translating gives CASSTEARERGETQYF. This chain connects TRBV6-7 to TRBJ2-5; weak D call: TRBD2 (5 bases). TRBV6-7 is marked as an open reading frame, function uncertain. The CDR3 extends over 16 amino acids. V lost 5 bases to trimming and J lost 4 bases, with 20 bases between them.